What follows are 19 T cell receptor beta chains derived from one specimen sequenced in a study of blood T cell repertoires in COVID-19. Measured with immunoSEQ multiplex PCR; TCRdb has only the in-frame clones, and not every one. The sample lists hundreds of thousands of clones, roughly nine tenths occurring once. The sample was peripheral blood. These receptors came from a woman in her forties or fifties with COVID-19, enrolled during active disease.

V usage is TRBV6-5 and J usage is TRBJ1-6, with a weak D call TRBD1 (6 bases). This CDR3 has 14 amino acids. Trimming stripped 6 bases from V and 9 bases from J, with 15 bases between. Germline V gene lookup returns CDR1 MNHEY and CDR2 SVGAGI. The CDR3 nucleotides are TGTGCCAGCAGCCGTGGACAGTTTGGTTCACCCCTCCACTTT. Amino acid sequence: CASSRGQFGSPLHF.

J is TRBJ1-1 and V is TRBV30, with D perhaps TRBD1 (6 bases). Germline CDR1 and CDR2: GTSNPN and SVGIG (reference sequence). V was clipped by 0 bases and J by 5 bases, with 19 bases between them. The CDR3 length is 16 residues. The CDR3 sequence is CAWSVFRGSGETEAFF. The DNA for the CDR3 is TGTGCCTGGAGTGTATTCCGAGGATCAGGGGAGACTGAAGCTTTCTTT.

This clone was seen a single time. The chain employs TRBV4-2 and TRBJ2-7; 7 bases are shared with TRBD2. The CDR3 has 15 residues. Germline V gene data show CDR1 as LGHNA and CDR2 as YNFKEQ. Trimming took 0 bases from V and 3 from J; bases not matched to a gene: 5. The CDR3: CASSQDRGDGYEQYF. CDR3 DNA sequence: TGTGCCAGCAGCCAAGATCGGGGGGATGGCTACGAGCAGTACTTC.

This chain connects TRBV24-1 to TRBJ2-3; perhaps TRBD1 as D (6 bases). In germline, CDR1 is KGHDR, CDR2 SFDVKD. This CDR3 region has 16 residues. The V and J ends lost 0 bases and 0 bases respectively, with 9 bases between them. DNA of the CDR3: TGTGCCACCAGTGATTTGTCGGGACACAGCACAGATACGCAGTATTTT. It translates to CATSDLSGHSTDTQYF.

J is TRBJ2-6 and V is TRBV9, with a tentative D call TRBD1 (6 bases). The germline V gene has CDR1 SGDLS and CDR2 YYNGEE. Trimming took off 4 bases at V and 0 bases at J, with 11 bases between the two ends. CDR3 length: 16 residues. The CDR3 sequence: CASSLTGSSGANVLTF. The CDR3 nucleotides read TGTGCCAGCAGCTTAACAGGGAGCTCTGGGGCCAACGTCCTGACTTTC.

The sample holds one count of this clone. The chain is built from TRBV9 and TRBJ2-1; possible D gene TRBD2, 5 bases. Germline V gene sequence: CDR1 SGDLS, CDR2 YYNGEE. V dropped 0 bases and J dropped 8 bases, with 18 bases sitting between them. This CDR3 contains 16 residues. Here the CDR3 reads CASSVVEAFPADEQFF. The DNA of the CDR3 is TGTGCCAGCAGCGTAGTAGAAGCCTTTCCAGCGGATGAGCAGTTCTTC.

V and J are TRBV4-1 and TRBJ2-5, with 11 nucleotides matching TRBD2. CDR1 is MGHRA, CDR2 YSYEKL, per germline. The ends lost 1 base at V and 2 bases at J; junction bases unmatched: 9. The CDR3 sequence is 18 residues long. The CDR3 reads CASSQVWASGGPQETQYF. DNA for the CDR3: TGCGCCAGCAGCCAAGTCTGGGCTAGCGGGGGGCCTCAAGAGACCCAGTACTTC.

V and J are TRBV30 and TRBJ1-5; D might be TRBD1 (6 bases). V lost 5 bases and J lost 3, with 14 bases in between. In germline, CDR1 is GTSNPN, CDR2 SVGIG (reference sequence). This CDR3 has 14 amino acids. The CDR3 DNA reads as TGTGCCTGGTCGCCCGGGACAAACAATCAGCCCCAGCATTTT. Residues: CAWSPGTNNQPQHF. Combining the CDR3 with reference TRBV30 and TRBJ1-5 gives the whole variable domain SQTIHQWPATLVQPVGSPLSLECTVEGTSNPNLYWYRQAAGRGLQLLFYSVGIGQISSEVPQNLSASRPQDRQFILSSKKLLLSDSGFYLCAWSPGTNNQPQHFGDGTRLSIL.

The V and J genes are TRBV3-1 (or the pseudogene TRBV3-2) and TRBJ2-3, with D perhaps matching TRBD2 (5 bases). Trimming cost V 2 bases and J 0 bases, with 6 bases left between them. Germline CDR1 LGHDT, CDR2 YNNKEL (reference sequence). The CDR3 runs to 14 residues. CDR3 residues: CASSQRGSTDTQYF. The CDR3 region has the DNA TGTGCCAGCAGCCAACGGGGTAGCACAGATACGCAGTATTTT.

This chain joins TRBV10-3 and TRBJ2-2; TRBD1 matches 7 bases. V shed 5 bases, J shed 0 bases, and the junction held 6 bases outside the gene matches. Germline CDR1 reads ENHRY; CDR2 reads SYGVKD. This CDR3 spans 16 amino acids. The DNA for the CDR3 is TGTGCCATCAGTCCCGGGACAGCTACGAACACCGGGGAGCTGTTTTTT. This translates into CAISPGTATNTGELFF.

The table lists this clone with a few counts. The chain joins TRBV28 to TRBJ1-1, with D tentatively TRBD1 (6 bases). V lost 6 bases, J lost 8 bases, and 16 bases lay in between. Germline CDR1 and CDR2: MDHEN and SYDVKM. This CDR3 comprises 13 residues. CDR3 nucleotides: TGTGCCAGCAGCCCGAACAGGGAAACCGAAGCTTTCTTT. Amino acid sequence: CASSPNRETEAFF.

This chain links TRBV5-5 with TRBJ1-2, with 7 bases fitting TRBD1. This CDR3 spans 14 amino acids. Germline V CDR1 and CDR2: SGHKS, YYEKEE (reference sequence). V dropped 0 bases and J dropped 3; count of bases not matched to a gene: 2. This chain's CDR3 is CASSLAGGHYGYTF. CDR3 DNA: TGTGCCAGCAGCTTGGCAGGGGGGCACTATGGCTACACCTTC.

The chain employs TRBV7-3 and TRBJ2-2; 10 positions match TRBD2. The V gene end was trimmed by 0 bases and the J gene end by 3 bases; junction bases not matched to a gene: 7. Germline V CDR1 and CDR2: SGHTA, FQGTGA. CDR3 length equals 18 residues. The CDR3: CASSLTLAGQGDTGELFF. CDR3 DNA: TGTGCCAGCAGCTTAACACTAGCGGGGCAAGGGGACACCGGGGAGCTGTTTTTT.

V is TRBV5-1 and J is TRBJ1-1; D ambiguous. V shed 5 bases and J shed 3 bases, with 11 bases lying between them. The CDR3 is 13 residues long. Germline assignment: CDR1 SGHRS and CDR2 YFSETQ. CDR3 DNA sequence: TGCGCCAGCAGTAGGAACGGGTACACTGAAGCTTTCTTT. It translates to CASSRNGYTEAFF.

This clone appeared once. The chain joins TRBV11-2 to TRBJ1-2; D uncertain. V was pared by 3 bases and J by 1 base, with 3 bases between. Germline V lookup: CDR1 SGHAT, CDR2 FQNNGV. The CDR3 has 12 residues. The CDR3 here is CASSLSNYGYTF. The CDR3 DNA is TGTGCCAGCAGCTTGAGTAACTATGGCTACACCTTC.

The CDR3 loop is CASSLIGGNTYGYTF. DNA of the CDR3: TGTGCCAGCAGCTTAATAGGGGGAAATACCTATGGCTACACCTTC. The rearrangement uses TRBV7-3 and TRBJ1-2, with D possibly TRBD1 on 6 matching bases. CDR3 length equals 15 residues. V was clipped by 1 base and J by 4 bases, with 13 bases between them. CDR1 is SGHTA and CDR2 is FQGTGA in the germline V gene.

The V and J genes are TRBV5-1 and TRBJ1-6; 7 nucleotides match TRBD1. Germline V gene lookup returns CDR1 SGHRS and CDR2 YFSETQ. With V trimmed by 1 base and J by 5 bases, 3 bases remained unmatched. This CDR3 spans 15 amino acids. CDR3 coding DNA: TGCGCCAGCAGCTTGTTGCAGGGGGATAATTCACCCCTCCACTTT. This translates into CASSLLQGDNSPLHF.

The chain uses TRBV4-1 and TRBJ1-1, with 8 bases that match TRBD1. With V trimmed by 4 bases and J by 1 base, 5 bases remained unmatched. The V gene's germline CDR1 is MGHRA and CDR2 YSYEKL. The CDR3 contains 15 residues. CDR3 sequence reads: CASSRNRGKNTEAFF. The CDR3 DNA reads TGCGCCAGCAGCCGTAACAGGGGGAAGAACACTGAAGCTTTCTTT.

The V call is TRBV24-1, the J call TRBJ2-2; 7 nucleotides align to TRBD1. CDR3 length: 12 residues. The V gene's germline CDR1 is KGHDR and CDR2 SFDVKD. V was clipped by 9 bases and J by 3 bases; unmatched bases: 0. CDR3 region: CATGQDTGELFF. The DNA for the CDR3 is TGTGCCACCGGACAGGACACCGGGGAGCTGTTTTTT.